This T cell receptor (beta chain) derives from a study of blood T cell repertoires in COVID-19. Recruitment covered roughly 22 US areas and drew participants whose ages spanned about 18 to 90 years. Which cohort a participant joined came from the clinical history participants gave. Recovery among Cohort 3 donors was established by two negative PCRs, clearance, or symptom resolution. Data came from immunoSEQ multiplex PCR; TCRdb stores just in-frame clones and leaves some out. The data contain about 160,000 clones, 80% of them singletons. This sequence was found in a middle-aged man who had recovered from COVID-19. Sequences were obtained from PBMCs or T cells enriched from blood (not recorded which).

CDR3 sequence: CASSVRDRALDTQYF. The CDR3 DNA reads as TGTGCCAGCAGTGTACGGGATAGGGCCCTGGATACGCAGTATTTT. The chain carries TRBV25-1 and TRBJ2-3, with D tentatively TRBD2 (5 bases). The CDR3 spans 15 residues. Trimming cost V 4 bases and J 6 bases, with 17 bases left between them. Germline V CDR1 and CDR2: MGHDK, SYGVNS.